This T cell receptor beta chain was observed in a study of CD4 T cells in relation to SARS-CoV-2 and coronaviruses (dated by TCRdb to 2020 to 2022). As for the study more broadly: The ViraFEST assay cultured PBMCs with antigen for nine to ten days, then sequenced TCR beta CDR3s to find antigen-specific clonal expansions. HLA restriction was mapped for shared crossreactive spike epitopes using patient-derived lymphoblastoid cell lines. At the level of individual TCR clonotypes, the study measured memory CD4+ T cell crossreactivity between SARS-CoV-2 spike protein and common cold coronavirus spike proteins. The Adaptive Biotechnologies TCR-sequencing kit was used to sequence samples from three pre-COVID donors and the naive versus memory experiments, while other data came from Illumina-based sequencing. An HIV-1 Nef peptide pool or a no-peptide culture served as the negative reference condition. For other donors in the study, expansion assays were sequenced with a different, Illumina-based TCR-beta assay. General study outcomes and caveats: Small numbers of patients and of tested TCRs were a limitation of the study. Memory CD4+ clonotypes crossrecognizing SARS-CoV-2 and at least one common cold coronavirus spike were found in 55% to 75% of donors. Crossreactivity analysis centred on spike protein, so crossreactivity against other viral proteins was not assessed. No donor contributed both pre-pandemic and post-infection samples, which limited tracing the source of pre-existing responses. Crossreactive clones showed significantly weaker SARS-CoV-2-driven expansion than monoreactive clones, consistent with antigenic imprinting.

Library method: the immunoSEQ multiplex PCR assay. From the authors' description of their analysis: Preprocessing removed nonproductive sequences and CDR3s not starting with C, not ending with F or W, or shorter than 7 amino acids. The MANAFEST web app was used to call antigen-specific clonotypes on the basis of expansion compared with the reference and with other culture wells. A clone counted as positive if significantly expanded in 2 of 3 replicate wells versus the reference culture at FDR below 0.05. For a clone to be considered positive, significant expansion relative to all other tandem wells and an odds ratio above 5 were also required. After three terminal residues were trimmed from each end, CDR3 homology was quantified as pairwise Levenshtein distance using the stringdist R package. Not all clones reach the TCRdb copy of this immuneACCESS table, which keeps in-frame sequences only. Checked studies attribute under half of the gap to unresolved V genes and leave the rest unexplained. V and J calls and clone size are those listed in that table; D and trimming were worked out from the DNA. The sample yields more than 20,000 clones; roughly three quarters were counted once. Roughly 16% of the sample goes to the ten largest clones.

CD4+ T cells from unexposed donors were collected before the COVID-19 pandemic (2011-2018). After less than eleven days of culture, CD4+ T cells were isolated with the EasySep CD4+ T cell isolation kit. As cell numbers permitted, CD4+ T cells from unexposed donors were tested for reactivity to SARS-CoV-2 S and N and to four common cold coronavirus spike pools. Approximately 1.8 million PBMCs per well were cultured in IMDM with about 5.5% human AB serum and about 9.7 IU/ml IL-2. Half of the culture medium was replaced with fresh IL-2-containing medium on days 3 and 7. Triplicate replicate wells were generally used for each peptide culture condition. Leukapheresis product for the unexposed donors was bought commercially. PBMCs were isolated from leukapheresis product or whole blood by Ficoll-Paque PLUS gradient centrifugation. PBMCs were either cryopreserved at -140°C or used fresh in the expansion assay. The QIAamp Micro DNA Kit was used to extract genomic DNA from the CD4+ T cells.

This clone was detected only once. The specificity of this receptor is unknown. No base-level quality is on record; no much larger clone is a single base apart. For CDR1 and CDR2, the germline V gene lists ENHRY and SYGVKD. The cysteine opens and the phenylalanine closes a CDR3 of 12 amino acids. CDR3 DNA is the only sequence kept; it has 36 bases, read in frame from the first base. Between the V and J ends, shortened by 3 bases and 6 bases respectively, the junction contains 9 bases. The sequence is built from TRBV10-3 and TRBJ2-7; the D gene assignment is ambiguous. Sample: CD4+ T cells from PBMCs, cultured in vitro. This clonotype was obtained from a human donor in good health. In nucleotides, the sequence is TGTGCCATCAGTGAAACAGTGGGCGAGCAGTACTTC. Protein translation: CAISETVGEQYF.